These T cell receptor beta chains were read from a single sample in a study of blood T cell repertoires in COVID-19. Using immunoSEQ multiplex PCR, the repertoire was profiled, and TCRdb retains in-frame clones only, with some absent. The sample records about 110,000 clones, 88% being singletons. Material: peripheral blood. These TCRs come from a man aged 45 to 65 with active or convalescent COVID-19. The CDR3 runs from the conserved cysteine through the conserved F or W. D genes are given only for firm matches. Clone size, where shown, is once, few, many, or a class for clones that have expanded.

16,TRBV4-3,TRBD2,TRBJ2-1,NA,CASSQGLAGEYNEQFF,TGCGCCAGCAGCCAGGGACTAGCGGGAGAATACAATGAGCAGTTCTTC
15,TRBV7-8,NA,TRBJ2-7,NA,CASSRGAGSSYEQYF,TGTGCCAGCAGCCGCGGGGCCGGGAGCTCCTACGAGCAGTACTTC
13,TRBV7-2,NA,TRBJ2-7,NA,CASSLVRGYEQYF,TGTGCCAGCAGCTTAGTGCGGGGATACGAGCAGTACTTC
13,TRBV18,NA,TRBJ2-3,NA,CASSSGATDTQYF,TGTGCCAGCTCATCTGGGGCCACAGATACGCAGTATTTT
14,TRBV28,NA,TRBJ1-5,NA,CASSLQISNQPQHF,TGTGCCAGCAGTTTGCAGATTAGCAATCAGCCCCAGCATTTT
15,TRBV11-2,NA,TRBJ2-2,NA,CASSLVGANTGELFF,TGTGCCAGCAGCTTAGTGGGAGCGAACACCGGGGAGCTGTTTTTT
15,TRBV5-4,TRBD1,TRBJ1-2,NA,CASSSDRGLNYGYTF,TGTGCCAGCAGCTCCGACAGGGGGCTTAACTATGGCTACACCTTC
15,TRBV7-2,NA,TRBJ2-3,NA,CASSKAPRGTDTQYF,TGTGCCAGCAGCAAAGCCCCCAGGGGCACAGATACGCAGTATTTT
15,TRBV5-6,NA,TRBJ2-3,once,CASGWGERGTDTQYF,TGTGCCAGCGGATGGGGGGAGCGGGGCACAGATACGCAGTATTTT
17,TRBV3-1/TRBV3-2,TRBD2,TRBJ2-5,NA,CASSHPTLAGFQETQYF,TGTGCCAGCAGCCACCCGACTCTAGCGGGATTCCAAGAGACCCAGTACTTC
14,TRBV7-6,TRBD2,TRBJ2-1,NA,CASSLARGKNEQFF,TGTGCCAGCAGCTTAGCGCGGGGGAAGAATGAGCAGTTCTTC
14,TRBV6-6,TRBD1,TRBJ1-4,NA,CASSHRQGDEKLFF,TGTGCCAGCAGTCACCGACAGGGTGATGAAAAACTGTTTTTT
14,TRBV6-5,NA,TRBJ2-5,NA,CASSFGGRSGTQYF,TGTGCCAGCAGTTTCGGGGGGCGCTCCGGGACCCAGTACTTC
20,TRBV4-1,TRBD2,TRBJ2-7,NA,CASSQGWMRVGGPRQYEQYF,TGCGCCAGCAGCCAAGGGTGGATGAGAGTGGGAGGGCCGAGACAATACGAGCAGTACTTC
14,TRBV19,NA,TRBJ1-1,once,CASSSPGANTEAFF,TGTGCCAGTAGTAGTCCAGGCGCCAACACTGAAGCTTTCTTT
12,TRBV9,NA,TRBJ2-2,NA,CASSDSFGELFF,TGTGCCAGCAGCGATTCCTTCGGGGAGCTGTTTTTT
15,TRBV27,TRBD2,TRBJ2-3,NA,CASSTLAGWVDTQYF,TGTGCCAGCAGTACCCTAGCGGGGTGGGTGGATACGCAGTATTTT
15,TRBV11-2,NA,TRBJ2-5,NA,CASSLGLLEKETQYF,TGTGCCAGCAGCTTAGGTTTACTAGAGAAAGAGACCCAGTACTTC
15,TRBV7-9,TRBD1,TRBJ1-1,few,CASSPTTGKNTEAFF,TGTGCCAGCAGCCCTACGACAGGGAAGAACACTGAAGCTTTCTTT
14,TRBV2,TRBD1,TRBJ1-5,NA,CASSPTGGIQPQHF,TGTGCCAGCAGCCCGACAGGGGGCATTCAGCCCCAGCATTTT
17,TRBV9,NA,TRBJ2-7,NA,CASSVGGGALVPYEQYF,TGTGCCAGCAGCGTCGGAGGGGGGGCGTTGGTCCCCTACGAGCAGTACTTC
11,TRBV20-1,NA,TRBJ2-7,NA,CSAPTGSEQYF,TGCAGTGCCCCAACAGGGAGCGAGCAGTACTTC
13,TRBV30,TRBD1,TRBJ1-1,NA,CASTGTVNTEAFF,TGTGCCTCCACCGGGACAGTTAACACTGAAGCTTTCTTT
16,TRBV18,TRBD1,TRBJ1-1,NA,CASSPSGQGSGTEAFF,TGTGCCAGCTCACCATCGGGACAGGGAAGTGGCACTGAAGCTTTCTTT
14,TRBV6-5,TRBD1,TRBJ2-7,NA,CASSSDRAPYEQYF,TGTGCCAGCAGCTCGGACAGGGCCCCCTACGAGCAGTACTTC
14,TRBV6-5,NA,TRBJ1-1,NA,CASRQGFLETEAFF,TGTGCCAGCAGACAGGGATTTCTGGAAACTGAAGCTTTCTTT
13,TRBV27,TRBD1,TRBJ2-6,medium-sized,CASSIGQGNVLTF,TGTGCCAGCAGTATAGGACAGGGGAACGTCCTGACTTTC
15,TRBV5-4,TRBD1,TRBJ1-1,NA,CASSDGQVLNTEAFF,TGTGCCAGCAGCGACGGACAGGTGTTGAACACTGAAGCTTTCTTT
15,TRBV29-1,TRBD2,TRBJ2-5,NA,CSVEDPAGEQETQYF,TGCAGCGTTGAAGATCCAGCGGGGGAACAAGAGACCCAGTACTTC
14,TRBV6-6,TRBD1,TRBJ1-4,NA,CASSYPDRDEKLFF,TGTGCCAGCAGTTACCCGGACAGGGATGAAAAACTGTTTTTT
18,TRBV7-8,TRBD2,TRBJ2-2,NA,CASSLLASGRIRAGELFF,TGTGCCAGCAGCTTATTGGCCAGCGGGAGAATTCGGGCCGGGGAGCTGTTTTTT